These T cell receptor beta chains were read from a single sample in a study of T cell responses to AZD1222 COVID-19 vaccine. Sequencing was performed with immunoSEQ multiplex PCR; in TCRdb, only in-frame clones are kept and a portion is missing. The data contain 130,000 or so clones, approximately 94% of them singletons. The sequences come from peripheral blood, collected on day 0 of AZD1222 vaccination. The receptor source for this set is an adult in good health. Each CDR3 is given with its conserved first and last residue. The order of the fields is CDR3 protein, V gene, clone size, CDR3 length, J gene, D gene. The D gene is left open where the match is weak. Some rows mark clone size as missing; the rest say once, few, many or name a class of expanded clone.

CDR3: CASSGSFPGEQYF; V: TRBV5-4; size: NA; length: 13; J: TRBJ2-7; D: NA
CDR3: CASSFGIYNEQFF; V: TRBV27; size: NA; length: 13; J: TRBJ2-1; D: NA
CDR3: CASSPLETQYF; V: TRBV7-9; size: NA; length: 11; J: TRBJ2-5; D: NA
CDR3: CASSLSTGTTEAFF; V: TRBV5-1; size: NA; length: 14; J: TRBJ1-1; D: NA
CDR3: CASSLGPRVSGYTF; V: TRBV7-9; size: NA; length: 14; J: TRBJ1-2; D: NA
CDR3: CAWSVKGQPQHF; V: TRBV30; size: NA; length: 12; J: TRBJ1-5; D: NA
CDR3: CASSQDRTNYNEQFF; V: TRBV4-1; size: NA; length: 15; J: TRBJ2-1; D: NA
CDR3: CASSWTSGSKNEQFF; V: TRBV5-1; size: NA; length: 15; J: TRBJ2-1; D: TRBD2
CDR3: CASSQPTGLETQYF; V: TRBV3-1/TRBV3-2; size: NA; length: 14; J: TRBJ2-5; D: TRBD1
CDR3: CASSTGLAGGRNEQFF; V: TRBV11-3; size: NA; length: 16; J: TRBJ2-1; D: TRBD2
CDR3: CASSPGYDAEAFF; V: TRBV3-1/TRBV3-2; size: NA; length: 13; J: TRBJ1-1; D: NA
CDR3: CASSQALSYGYTF; V: TRBV5-1; size: NA; length: 13; J: TRBJ1-2; D: NA
CDR3: CASSYRGSYNEQFF; V: TRBV28; size: NA; length: 14; J: TRBJ2-1; D: NA
CDR3: CASSPQQGASEAYEQYF; V: TRBV4-3; size: NA; length: 17; J: TRBJ2-7; D: TRBD1
CDR3: CASSQQFSSGNTIYF; V: TRBV5-5; size: NA; length: 15; J: TRBJ1-3; D: NA
CDR3: CASSQDPAGGNEQFF; V: TRBV4-2; size: NA; length: 15; J: TRBJ2-1; D: TRBD2
CDR3: CASRTTGQGVEKLFF; V: TRBV28; size: NA; length: 15; J: TRBJ1-4; D: TRBD1
CDR3: CASSLLGRGNTEAFF; V: TRBV27; size: once; length: 15; J: TRBJ1-1; D: NA
CDR3: CASSLGLEGYTF; V: TRBV5-1; size: NA; length: 12; J: TRBJ1-2; D: NA
CDR3: CASSQAGGSPLHF; V: TRBV3-1/TRBV3-2; size: NA; length: 13; J: TRBJ1-6; D: NA
CDR3: CASRRGEGMEQYF; V: TRBV12-3/TRBV12-4; size: NA; length: 13; J: TRBJ2-7; D: NA
CDR3: CASSINQPLGNEKLFF; V: TRBV7-8; size: NA; length: 16; J: TRBJ1-4; D: NA
CDR3: CASSIGGKDQPQHF; V: TRBV19; size: NA; length: 14; J: TRBJ1-5; D: NA
CDR3: CASSLDRGSYEQYF; V: TRBV13; size: NA; length: 14; J: TRBJ2-7; D: TRBD1
CDR3: CAWTEVTDTQYF; V: TRBV30; size: NA; length: 12; J: TRBJ2-3; D: NA
CDR3: CASSPGPMRDEQYF; V: TRBV6-5; size: NA; length: 14; J: TRBJ2-7; D: NA
CDR3: CSASTGTGSHQPQHF; V: TRBV20-1; size: NA; length: 15; J: TRBJ1-5; D: TRBD1
CDR3: CASRKGAVSSYEQYF; V: TRBV19; size: NA; length: 15; J: TRBJ2-7; D: TRBD1
CDR3: CASSPGAGWETQYF; V: TRBV2; size: once; length: 14; J: TRBJ2-5; D: NA
CDR3: CSGWDGAEQFF; V: TRBV20-1; size: NA; length: 11; J: TRBJ2-1; D: NA
CDR3: CSAVSVGNTIYF; V: TRBV29-1; size: NA; length: 12; J: TRBJ1-3; D: NA
CDR3: CASSPLDRANTEAFF; V: TRBV3-1/TRBV3-2; size: NA; length: 15; J: TRBJ1-1; D: NA
CDR3: CASSPDRGGGYTF; V: TRBV14; size: NA; length: 13; J: TRBJ1-2; D: TRBD1
CDR3: CASSPGRGSSYNSPLHF; V: TRBV18; size: NA; length: 17; J: TRBJ1-6; D: NA
CDR3: CASSEFGGAREQYF; V: TRBV10-1; size: NA; length: 14; J: TRBJ2-7; D: TRBD2
CDR3: CASSPTGGAGYGYTF; V: TRBV27; size: NA; length: 15; J: TRBJ1-2; D: NA
CDR3: CASKLAGGNEQYF; V: TRBV5-1; size: NA; length: 13; J: TRBJ2-7; D: TRBD2
CDR3: CASTGTPGHEQYF; V: TRBV6-5; size: NA; length: 13; J: TRBJ2-7; D: NA
CDR3: CATSTGPSPLHF; V: TRBV6-5; size: NA; length: 12; J: TRBJ1-6; D: TRBD1
CDR3: CSVEEAWGEKLFF; V: TRBV29-1; size: NA; length: 13; J: TRBJ1-4; D: NA
CDR3: CASSLFAGGSDEQYF; V: TRBV7-3; size: NA; length: 15; J: TRBJ2-7; D: TRBD2
CDR3: CASSLGWVAFF; V: TRBV7-2; size: NA; length: 11; J: TRBJ1-1; D: NA
CDR3: CASSVGTGSGEQYF; V: TRBV7-6; size: NA; length: 14; J: TRBJ2-7; D: TRBD1
CDR3: CASSVGSKGANVLTF; V: TRBV10-2; size: NA; length: 15; J: TRBJ2-6; D: NA
CDR3: CASGGANEQFF; V: TRBV27; size: NA; length: 11; J: TRBJ2-1; D: NA
CDR3: CASKGGGYGYTF; V: TRBV28; size: NA; length: 12; J: TRBJ1-2; D: NA
CDR3: CASSQPWLAGRETQYF; V: TRBV14; size: once; length: 16; J: TRBJ2-5; D: TRBD2
CDR3: CASSSGGTEAFF; V: TRBV11-3; size: NA; length: 12; J: TRBJ1-1; D: NA
CDR3: CASSSDRGNEKLFF; V: TRBV7-2; size: NA; length: 14; J: TRBJ1-4; D: TRBD1
CDR3: CASSLGSVGDEQFF; V: TRBV5-1; size: NA; length: 14; J: TRBJ2-1; D: NA
CDR3: CASSPPDQEKLFF; V: TRBV6-2/TRBV6-3; size: NA; length: 13; J: TRBJ1-4; D: NA
CDR3: CASSQDHRGREKLFF; V: TRBV4-3; size: NA; length: 15; J: TRBJ1-4; D: TRBD1
CDR3: CASKAIIPGRQGGHGAKNIQYF; V: TRBV21-1; size: NA; length: 22; J: TRBJ2-4; D: NA
CDR3: CASRGTPGNTIYF; V: TRBV12-3/TRBV12-4; size: NA; length: 13; J: TRBJ1-3; D: NA
CDR3: CASSLEGITSEAFF; V: TRBV7-8; size: NA; length: 14; J: TRBJ1-1; D: NA